This is a list of T cell receptor beta chains from one sample in a study of T cells in localized non-small cell lung cancer. The assay was immunoSEQ multiplex PCR, and TCRdb's table has in-frame clones only and misses some. Of under 20,000 clones listed, approximately 89% were seen once; the top ten hold around a quarter. The starting material was peripheral blood, obtained before any cancer treatment. The receptors here all came from a female donor older than 55 with stage III squamous cell lung carcinoma. Each CDR3 is given with its conserved first and last residue. D genes are given only for firm matches. The listing skips clone size in some rows; elsewhere it reads once, few, many or a size class.

CDR3,DNA,length,J,size,V,D
CASSLTGNTGELFF,TGTGCCAGCAGTTTAACAGGGAACACCGGGGAGCTGTTTTTT,14,TRBJ2-2,few,TRBV11-3,.
CASSVDLGQGGDTQYF,TGTGCCAGCAGCGTAGATTTAGGACAGGGCGGAGATACGCAGTATTTT,16,TRBJ2-3,.,TRBV9,TRBD1
CASSRTGDNEQFF,TGTGCCAGCAGCCGGACAGGGGACAATGAGCAGTTCTTC,13,TRBJ2-1,.,TRBV4-2,TRBD1
CASSLVPEGYTF,TGTGCCAGCAGCTTAGTTCCAGAGGGCTACACCTTC,12,TRBJ1-2,.,TRBV7-9,.
CASSITGTSKNIQYF,TGTGCCAGTAGTATAACGGGGACTAGCAAAAACATTCAGTACTTC,15,TRBJ2-4,.,TRBV19,TRBD2
CASSLLAGSGELFF,TGTGCCAGCAGTTTACTAGCGGGCTCCGGGGAGCTGTTTTTT,14,TRBJ2-2,.,TRBV28,TRBD2
CASSEGLAGEDTQYF,TGTGCCAGCAGTGAAGGGTTAGCGGGGGAGGATACGCAGTATTTT,15,TRBJ2-3,.,TRBV2,TRBD2
CASSLSGILYNEQFF,TGTGCCAGCAGTCTCAGCGGGATCTTATACAATGAGCAGTTCTTC,15,TRBJ2-1,.,TRBV27,TRBD2
CASRIGQGSSYTF,TGTGCCAGCAGAATCGGACAGGGCTCGAGCTACACCTTC,13,TRBJ1-2,.,TRBV6-5,TRBD1
CASSIALAPHNEQFF,TGTGCCAGTAGTATTGCACTAGCTCCTCACAATGAGCAGTTCTTC,15,TRBJ2-1,.,TRBV19,.
CASSKLDTAGNTIYF,TGTGCCAGCAGCAAACTCGACACAGCTGGAAACACCATATATTTT,15,TRBJ1-3,.,TRBV21-1,.
CASSSILRAVSIYF,TGTGCCAGCAGCTCGATATTGCGGGCAGTCTCCATATATTTT,14,TRBJ1-3,.,TRBV7-9,.
CASSEAPGRDGGYTF,TGTGCCAGCAGTGAAGCCCCTGGCAGGGATGGTGGCTACACCTTC,15,TRBJ1-2,.,TRBV25-1,.
CASSQDRVYYNEQFF,TGTGCCAGCAGCCAAGACCGGGTCTACTACAATGAGCAGTTCTTC,15,TRBJ2-1,.,TRBV4-2,.
CASSWPDRDYGYTF,TGCGCCAGCAGCTGGCCGGACAGAGACTATGGCTACACCTTC,14,TRBJ1-2,once,TRBV4-1,.
CAWSVNSRYGYTF,TGTGCCTGGAGTGTTAACAGCCGCTATGGCTACACCTTC,13,TRBJ1-2,.,TRBV30,.
CASSFWLTGVKCYEQYF,TGTGCCAGCAGTTTCTGGCTGACGGGGGTAAAGTGCTACGAGCAGTACTTC,17,TRBJ2-7,.,TRBV6-9,.
CASSERQGDYGYTF,TGTGCCAGCAGTGAAAGACAGGGGGACTATGGCTACACCTTC,14,TRBJ1-2,.,TRBV6-1,TRBD1
CASSPRAGANVLTF,TGTGCCAGCAGCCCCCGGGCGGGGGCCAACGTCCTGACTTTC,14,TRBJ2-6,.,TRBV11-1,.
CASSQAGTSGSASYEQYF,TGTGCCAGCAGCCAAGCCGGGACTAGCGGGAGCGCCTCCTACGAGCAGTACTTC,18,TRBJ2-7,.,TRBV4-2,TRBD2
CAISWDYFGANVLTF,TGTGCCATCAGCTGGGACTACTTTGGGGCCAACGTCCTGACTTTC,15,TRBJ2-6,.,TRBV10-3,TRBD2
CASSVASAGRRTGELFF,TGTGCCAGCAGCGTAGCTTCAGCAGGACGGCGAACCGGGGAGCTGTTTTTT,17,TRBJ2-2,.,TRBV9,.
CASSRGFYSNQPQHF,TGTGCCAGCAGCCGGGGATTTTATAGCAATCAGCCCCAGCATTTT,15,TRBJ1-5,.,TRBV7-3,.
CASSLGQKNTEAFF,TGTGCCAGCAGCTTGGGACAGAAGAACACTGAAGCTTTCTTT,14,TRBJ1-1,.,TRBV5-6,.
CASTNLDRGTAYEQYF,TGTGCCAGCACCAACCTGGATCGCGGGACAGCCTACGAGCAGTACTTC,16,TRBJ2-7,.,TRBV7-8,.
CASSQRPNLGSTDTQYF,TGTGCCAGCTCACAGCGACCCAACTTGGGGAGCACAGATACGCAGTATTTT,17,TRBJ2-3,.,TRBV18,.
CASSQSYRDTEKLFF,TGTGCCAGCAGCCAGTCATACAGGGATACTGAAAAACTGTTTTTT,15,TRBJ1-4,.,TRBV5-4,.
CASSVAARTYTGELFF,TGTGCCAGCAGCGTAGCTGCCAGGACGTATACCGGGGAGCTGTTTTTT,16,TRBJ2-2,.,TRBV9,.
CASSPDGLAGFADTQYF,TGTGCCAGCAGCCCGGATGGACTAGCGGGATTCGCAGATACGCAGTATTTT,17,TRBJ2-3,.,TRBV14,TRBD2
CASSYNPGFGNTIYF,TGTGCCAGCAGTTACAACCCAGGCTTTGGAAACACCATATATTTT,15,TRBJ1-3,.,TRBV6-5,.
CASSLSQGKGTEAFF,TGTGCCAGCAGCCTGTCACAGGGGAAGGGCACTGAAGCTTTCTTT,15,TRBJ1-1,.,TRBV14,TRBD1
CASRRQGSTEAFF,TGTGCCAGCAGACGACAGGGGAGCACTGAAGCTTTCTTT,13,TRBJ1-1,.,TRBV11-3,TRBD1
CASSIDQTGQPQHF,TGTGCCAGTAGTATAGACCAGACAGGTCAGCCCCAGCATTTT,14,TRBJ1-5,.,TRBV19,.
CASSVASSTNIQYF,TGTGCCAGCAGCGTAGCCTCTTCCACAAACATTCAGTACTTC,14,TRBJ2-4,.,TRBV9,.
CASSLGWSNGDTQYF,TGTGCCAGCAGCCTGGGATGGAGTAATGGGGATACGCAGTATTTT,15,TRBJ2-3,once,TRBV7-2,.
CASSPVETQYF,TGTGCCAGCAGTCCGGTAGAGACCCAGTACTTC,11,TRBJ2-5,.,TRBV2,.
CASSLETGNTEAFF,TGCGCCAGCAGCTTGGAAACAGGCAACACTGAAGCTTTCTTT,14,TRBJ1-1,.,TRBV5-1,.
CASSDERGSYNEQFF,TGTGCCAGCAGTGATGAGCGGGGCTCCTACAATGAGCAGTTCTTC,15,TRBJ2-1,.,TRBV6-1,TRBD2
CASSSLSPAGGYRYEQYF,TGTGCCAGCAGTTCCCTGTCCCCAGCGGGAGGGTACCGGTACGAGCAGTACTTC,18,TRBJ2-7,.,TRBV28,TRBD2
CATSSSGAGGAETQYF,TGTGCCACCAGCAGTTCAGGCGCAGGGGGCGCGGAGACCCAGTACTTC,16,TRBJ2-5,.,TRBV15,TRBD1
CASSQVERQFNTEAFF,TGCGCCAGCAGCCAAGTTGAGAGACAGTTTAACACTGAAGCTTTCTTT,16,TRBJ1-1,.,TRBV4-1,.
CASSAGLSEGTDTQYF,TGCGCCAGCAGCGCAGGACTTTCTGAGGGCACAGATACGCAGTATTTT,16,TRBJ2-3,.,TRBV5-1,.
CAISERESGDTQYF,TGTGCCATCAGTGAGCGGGAGAGCGGAGATACGCAGTATTTT,14,TRBJ2-3,once,TRBV10-3,.
CASSELGQEETQYF,TGTGCCAGCAGTGAGTTAGGACAGGAAGAGACCCAGTACTTC,14,TRBJ2-5,.,TRBV25-1,TRBD1